This entry features one TCR beta chain sequence. The entry originates in a study of blood T cell repertoires in COVID-19. Study information: COVID-19 samples collected from the United States, Italy and Spain covered acute and convalescent phases. In each case, the material was cDNA or gDNA derived from T cells, B-cell-depleted T cells, or PBMCs.

The germline V and J ends were trimmed by 0 bases and 8 bases, with 10 bases remaining between them. Per the germline V gene, CDR1 is MNHEY and CDR2 is SVGAGI. CDR3 length: 13 residues. Authors' data handling: Cell counts per sample came from amplifying reference gene primers. Using immunoSEQ multiplex PCR, the repertoire was profiled, and TCRdb retains in-frame clones only, with some absent. From that table come the V and J calls and clone size; the DNA was used to work out D and trimming. The sample consists of about 69,000 clones, about four fifths of them appearing once. V is TRBV6-5 and J is TRBJ1-2; possibly TRBD1 for D (5 bases). The TCR sequence derives from a woman aged 80 or older with acute or convalescent COVID-19. Sequenced sample: peripheral blood. The CDR3 DNA is TGTGCCAGCAGTTACTCGGGGCAGGTGGGCTACACCTTC. This gives the protein CASSYSGQVGYTF.